What follows is one TCR beta chain and its context. Many counts were recorded for this clonotype. Its antigen is unknown. No base qualities exist here, and no much larger clone lies one base off it. The data originate from a study of T cells in Graves' hyperthyroidism and ophthalmopathy (dated by TCRdb to about 2019). About the investigation overall: Peripheral blood samples were taken at the time of initial diagnosis, prior to any treatment. TCR V-J signatures able to tell the groups apart were searched for in a discovery cohort of 100 or so patients, of whom more than 40 had Graves' ophthalmopathy and 57 had stable Graves' hyperthyroidism. An independent validation cohort of about 20 hyperthyroidism patients and about 15 patients who later progressed to ophthalmopathy tested prospective prediction of ophthalmopathy. The roughly 99 discovery patients were divided at random into training and test sets in a 7:3 ratio. Thyroid tissue and blood T-cell repertoires from six or seven Graves' hyperthyroidism patients were also compared in the study. Once sampling was done, hyperthyroidism patients were given methimazole at a starting dose of 30 mg daily, whereas ophthalmopathy patients were given high-dose intravenous methylprednisolone. According to the paper, TCR Vbeta CDR3 sequencing was carried out on 135 peripheral blood samples, which came from 40 to 45 ophthalmopathy, 80 or so hyperthyroidism and some 17 progressor patients.

Broader findings and caveats from the paper: Blood samples also contained most of the expanded thyroid clonotypes (frequency above 0.001), which suggests that blood repertoires may reflect thyroid immune responses. A 13 V-J signature model separated ophthalmopathy from stable hyperthyroidism, with 87.88% sensitivity and 81% to 83% specificity in cross-validation and 80%/75% in testing. Sample size was not statistically predetermined, and blinding of investigators to group allocation was not performed. In validation, the model predicted progression to ophthalmopathy with over 65% sensitivity and approximately 72% specificity, a median of about 6 months before onset.

Ophthalmopathy patients had moderately to severely active disease, with a Clinical Activity Score of 3 or more, a NOSPECS grade of 4 or more, and a disease duration of less than 3 months. Any patient with an uncontrolled infection, another autoimmune disease, pregnancy or lactation was excluded. Clinical symptoms, serum thyroxine and TRAb, thyroid ultrasound, and orbital computed tomography formed the basis for the diagnoses. PBMCs were isolated from about 9 ml of fresh peripheral blood by Ficoll-Paque density gradient centrifugation. Trizol reagent was used to extract total RNA, and RNA quality was then checked on an Agilent 2100 Bioanalyzer. The TCR beta CDR3 regions were amplified from RNA transcripts. The first round of RT-PCR for the TCR CDR3 was performed with the HTBI primer set and the Qiagen OneStep RT-PCR kit. Libraries were constructed in a second round of multiplex PCR, after which size selection and purification were carried out. Libraries were sequenced paired-end with 100 bp reads on an Illumina HiSeq2000. On the authors' methods: SOAPnuke was used to process the raw data, with reads discarded if the reads contained adapters or uncalled bases, had a mean Phred below 15, or lacked an exact constant-primer or identifier match. High-quality paired reads were merged with COPE v1.2.5, and unique nucleotide sequences were defined as clonotypes. Clonotypes were aligned to IMGT TRBV, TRBD and TRBJ reference segments using MiTCR v1.1. The analysis included only V-J combinations with a frequency above 0.0001, which together covered roughly 99% of the repertoires. The TCS score was defined as F50 (clonal expansion) divided by E x V (chaos), with BLOSUM62-based TCRdist calculated between CDR3 peptides within each V-J. Welch's t-statistics and random forest reduced roughly 530 V-J features to 13, which were used in a naive Bayes classifier (R e1071). Using fastp trimming at Q25 and MiXCR clonotype assembly, TCRdb reanalyzed the public sequencing data and kept in-frame beta chains. Entries are consolidated by CDR3 protein sequence, retaining the most common genes and DNA. TCRdb, rather than the study authors, made the V and J calls. This sample gives about 290,000 distinct CDR3 sequences in total; roughly a fifth of them show up just once. Together, the top ten hold approximately 35% of the sample.

Sequencing input: blood. The receptor was isolated from a man aged 45-60 years with Graves' ophthalmopathy.

The CDR3 region: CSASRGAGQPQHF. The DNA sequence follows: TGCAGTGCGAGTCGGGGGGCGGGTCAGCCCCAGCATTTT. Recombination linked TRBV20-1 to TRBJ1-5; a weak D assignment points to TRBD1 (6 bases agree). V is reduced by 6 bases and J by 6 bases, leaving a spacing of 15 bases between them. Reading the germline V gene (reference sequence) gives CDR1 DFQATT and CDR2 SNEGSKA. The CDR3 holds 13 amino acids from the cysteine to the phenylalanine. The read is trimmed to its CDR3 DNA, 39 bases read in frame from base 1.